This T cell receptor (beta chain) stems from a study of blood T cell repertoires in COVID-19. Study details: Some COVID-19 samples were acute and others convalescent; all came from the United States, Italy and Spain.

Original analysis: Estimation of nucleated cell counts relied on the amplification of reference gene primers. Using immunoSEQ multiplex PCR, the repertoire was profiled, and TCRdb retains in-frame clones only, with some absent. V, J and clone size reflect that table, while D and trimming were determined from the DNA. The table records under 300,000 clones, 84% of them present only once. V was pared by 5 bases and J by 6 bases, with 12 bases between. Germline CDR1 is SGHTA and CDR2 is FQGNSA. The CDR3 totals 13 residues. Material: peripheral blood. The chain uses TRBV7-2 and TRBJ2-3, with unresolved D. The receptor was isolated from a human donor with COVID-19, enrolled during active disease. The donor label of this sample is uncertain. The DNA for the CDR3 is TGTGCCAGCAGCCCTAATTACTCCGATACGCAGTATTTT. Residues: CASSPNYSDTQYF.